This is a list of T cell receptor beta chains from one sample in a study of T cell clonotyping in hematopoietic cell transplantation. Repertoires were generated with immunoSEQ multiplex PCR, while TCRdb's copy carries only in-frame clones and drops some. The sample holds about 17,000 clones, 85% seen once. The material sequenced was PBMCs, taken 100 days after allogeneic stem cell transplant. The receptors originated from a male patient between 60 and 69 years old who had an allogeneic stem cell transplant from a related donor, so the T cells may come from the graft donor. Some clones in this sample may be carry-over from other donors' samples. The CDR3 runs from the conserved cysteine through the conserved F or W. D genes are given only for firm matches. Only some rows state a clone size, as once, few, many or a class for expanded clones.

once,TRBD1,TRBJ1-1,TRBV19,TGTGCCAGTAGTATGGACAGGGAAACTGAAGCTTTCTTT,CASSMDRETEAFF
-,-,TRBJ1-1,TRBV25-1,TGTGCCGGCCCCAAGAGGGGGGTCGCCAGGAACACTGAAGCTTTCTTT,CAGPKRGVARNTEAFF
-,-,TRBJ1-2,TRBV27,TGTGCTAGCAGTTGGGGGGGGAACAGTTACTATGGCTACACCTTC,CASSWGGNSYYGYTF
-,TRBD1,TRBJ1-1,TRBV5-4,TGTGCCAGCAGCCCCTCGGTGACAGGGGTTACTGAAGCTTTCTTT,CASSPSVTGVTEAFF
-,-,TRBJ2-2,TRBV11-3,TGTGCCAGCAGCTACAGGGTAGCCACCGGGGAGCTGTTTTTT,CASSYRVATGELFF
-,TRBD1,TRBJ1-1,TRBV6-1,TGTGCCAGCAGTGAAACAGGGGGCAAACTTGAAGCTTTCTTT,CASSETGGKLEAFF
-,-,TRBJ1-2,TRBV21-1,TGTGCCAGCAGCGGGCGGACAGACCCCTATGGCTACACCTTC,CASSGRTDPYGYTF
-,-,TRBJ2-2,TRBV7-2,TGTGCCAGCACCCCTCCGACCGGGGAGCTGTTTTTT,CASTPPTGELFF
-,-,TRBJ1-5,TRBV4-1,TGCGCCAGCAGCCAGCCAAGAACAGGGCTCAATCAGCCCCAGCATTTT,CASSQPRTGLNQPQHF
-,TRBD1,TRBJ1-2,TRBV5-1,TGCGCCAGCAGCCCCGACAGGGGGCATCAGAATGGCTACACCTTC,CASSPDRGHQNGYTF
-,TRBD1,TRBJ1-1,TRBV5-1,TGCGCCAGCAGCTGGGAACAGGGGAGCACTGAAGCTTTCTTT,CASSWEQGSTEAFF
-,-,TRBJ1-3,TRBV30,TGTGCCTGGGGGAGCTCTGGAAACACCATATATTTT,CAWGSSGNTIYF
-,-,TRBJ2-3,TRBV7-8,TGTGCCAGCAGCTTAGTATCGGCTAACACAGATACGCAGTATTTT,CASSLVSANTDTQYF
-,TRBD1,TRBJ1-1,TRBV25-1,TGTGCCAGCAGCATAAACAGGGGATACACTGAAGCTTTCTTT,CASSINRGYTEAFF
once,-,TRBJ2-2,TRBV5-1,TGCGCCAGCAGCCTCGGACCGTCACGAAGCGCCGGGGAGCTGTTTTTT,CASSLGPSRSAGELFF
-,TRBD2,TRBJ2-5,TRBV19,TGTGCCAGTACCGTAGCGGGGGCGGAGACCCAGTACTTC,CASTVAGAETQYF
-,-,TRBJ1-2,TRBV7-8,TGTGCCAGCAGATCAGGAGATCACAGCGACTATGGCTACACCTTC,CASRSGDHSDYGYTF
-,-,TRBJ1-2,TRBV11-1,TGTGCCAGCAGCTTATTTACAGATGATTCTGCGGGCTACACCTTC,CASSLFTDDSAGYTF
-,TRBD2,TRBJ2-7,TRBV2,TGTGCCAGCACCCCCGGGGGGGCCTACGAGCAGTACTTC,CASTPGGAYEQYF
-,-,TRBJ1-5,TRBV6-1,TGTGCCAGCAGTGAACGCTGGGGACAAGGCAATCAGCCCCAGCATTTT,CASSERWGQGNQPQHF
-,-,TRBJ2-3,TRBV28,TGTGCCAGCGGGCAGGGTATTCCAGATACGCAGTATTTT,CASGQGIPDTQYF
-,TRBD2,TRBJ2-2,TRBV28,TGTGCCAGCAGTTCGCCGACACTAGCGGGAACCGTTGGTGGGGTCGGGGAGCTGTTTTTT,CASSSPTLAGTVGGVGELFF
-,TRBD2,TRBJ2-7,TRBV29-1,TGCAGCGTTCTTACGGCTAGCGGTTTTGGAGAGCAGTACTTC,CSVLTASGFGEQYF
-,-,TRBJ2-7,TRBV7-9,TGTGCCAGCAGCTTCCCCTCCTACGAGCAGTACTTC,CASSFPSYEQYF
-,TRBD1,TRBJ1-1,TRBV27,TGTGCCAGCATTAAGGGGGCGCGTAACACTGAAGCTTTCTTT,CASIKGARNTEAFF
-,-,TRBJ1-5,TRBV19,TGTGCCAGTAGCCGAACAGAAAATCAGCCCCAGCATTTT,CASSRTENQPQHF
-,-,TRBJ2-3,TRBV7-3,TGTGCCAGCAGCTTTGGTGGGGAAACGCAGTATTTT,CASSFGGETQYF
-,-,TRBJ2-3,TRBV6-5,TGTGCCAGCACTCAGGGTTTGGCAGATACGCAGTATTTT,CASTQGLADTQYF
-,-,TRBJ2-3,TRBV4-1,TGCGCCACTAAGTGGCGGGCGACTCAAAGCACAGATACGCAGTATTTT,CATKWRATQSTDTQYF
-,-,TRBJ1-5,TRBV4-2,TGTGCCAGCAGCCAAGTAGGGGGGACCTTATTCGATAGCAATCAGCCCCAGCATTTT,CASSQVGGTLFDSNQPQHF
-,TRBD2,TRBJ2-1,TRBV28,TGTGCCAGCAGATGGGGGGGTTTGAATGAGCAGTTCTTC,CASRWGGLNEQFF
-,-,TRBJ2-2,TRBV7-9,TGTGCCAGCAGTTCCGGGAATTTTAACACCGGGGAGCTGTTTTTT,CASSSGNFNTGELFF
few,TRBD1,TRBJ2-3,TRBV28,TGTGCCAGCAGTTCATCCGGGACAGCCCTATATACGCAGTATTTT,CASSSSGTALYTQYF
-,TRBD2,TRBJ2-7,TRBV7-2,TGTGCCAGCAGCTCCCGACTAGCGGGAAACTACGAGCAGTACTTC,CASSSRLAGNYEQYF
-,-,TRBJ1-1,TRBV7-2,TGTGCCAGCAGCTTAAGGGGGGGGGCGCGAGACACTGAAGCTTTCTTT,CASSLRGGARDTEAFF
-,TRBD1,TRBJ2-1,TRBV7-2,TGTGCCAGCAGCTTGGACAGGGCACCGAACAATGAGCAGTTCTTC,CASSLDRAPNNEQFF
-,-,TRBJ2-2,TRBV30,TGTGCCTGGAGCCCCCCCGGACTCCAAACCGGGGAGCTGTTTTTT,CAWSPPGLQTGELFF
-,TRBD2,TRBJ2-1,TRBV6-1,TGTGCCAGCAGTCCCCTAGCGGGGGGAGACAATGAGCAGTTCTTC,CASSPLAGGDNEQFF
medium-sized,-,TRBJ2-2,TRBV2,TGTGCCAGCACCGAATCGAGGGCATTCACCGGGGAGCTGTTTTTT,CASTESRAFTGELFF
once,TRBD1,TRBJ1-2,TRBV6-1,TGTGCCAGCGCCGGGACAGCCTATGGCTACACCTTC,CASAGTAYGYTF
-,TRBD1,TRBJ1-6,TRBV27,TGTGCCAGCAGAAGTCCCGGGACAGGGGCGGGGAATTCACCCCTCCACTTT,CASRSPGTGAGNSPLHF
-,TRBD1,TRBJ1-1,TRBV5-1,TGCGCCAGCAGCAAAGGACAGGAGAACACTGAAGCTTTCTTT,CASSKGQENTEAFF
-,-,TRBJ2-1,TRBV9,TGTGCCAGCAGCGTAGGTGGGGGAGACGGGGTGGATGAGCAGTTCTTC,CASSVGGGDGVDEQFF
-,-,TRBJ2-1,TRBV28,TGTGCCAGCAGTTCTAGCCACAATGAGCAGTTCTTC,CASSSSHNEQFF
-,-,TRBJ1-2,TRBV27,TGTGCCAGCAGTTTATCGCCAGCTAACTATGGCTACACCTTC,CASSLSPANYGYTF
-,TRBD2,TRBJ2-1,TRBV5-4,TGTGCCAGCAGCCGAACGGGGGGGACCTGGAATGAGCAGTTCTTC,CASSRTGGTWNEQFF
-,-,TRBJ1-1,TRBV6-6,TGTGCCAGCAAGGAGACAGGGAACACTGAAGCTTTCTTT,CASKETGNTEAFF